Below, 24 T cell receptor beta chains from the same sample are listed, as sequenced in a study of cytomegalovirus exposure and HLA in healthy donors. The PCR used 60 Vbeta and 13 Jbeta primers. Assay used: immunoSEQ multiplex PCR; TCRdb lists only in-frame clones, some missing. Among 90,000 to 140,000 clones listed, roughly 80% were seen once. The sample comprised PBMCs. The receptors were gathered from a woman aged 40 to 55 in good health and CMV-seropositive.

The V gene is TRBV21-1, the J gene TRBJ2-1; the DNA was not used to check the table's D call, TRBD1. TRBV21-1 is given as a pseudogene. CDR3 length: 16 amino acids. The CDR3 region is CASTQGRDRSYNEQFF. The CDR3 coding sequence is TGTGCCAGTACCCAAGGCCGGGACAGGAGCTACAATGAGCAGTTCTTC.

The V and J genes are TRBV28 and TRBJ2-3, with TRBD2 identical over 8 bases. V shed 8 bases, J shed 1 base, and the junction held 14 bases outside the gene matches. The CDR3 sequence is 17 residues long. The germline V gene has CDR1 MDHEN and CDR2 SYDVKM. The CDR3: CASGQLAGRSGTDTQYF. The CDR3 DNA follows: TGTGCCAGCGGGCAGCTAGCGGGCAGGTCTGGCACAGATACGCAGTATTTT. The full variable domain, with the rest looked up from reference TRBV28 and TRBJ2-3, is DVKVTQSSRYLVKRTGEKVFLECVQDMDHENMFWYRQDPGLGLRLIYFSYDVKMKEKGDIPEGYSVSREKKERFSLILESASTNQTSMYLCASGQLAGRSGTDTQYFGPGTRLTVL.

This clone was seen only a few times. The gene calls are TRBV7-9 and TRBJ2-2, with D tentatively TRBD2 (6 bases). Germline V gene sequence: CDR1 SEHNR, CDR2 FQNEAQ (reference sequence). V lost 2 bases and J 3 bases, leaving 7 bases between the germline ends. The CDR3 is 14 residues long. The CDR3 here is CASSLTGDTGELFF. DNA of the CDR3: TGTGCCAGCAGCTTAACGGGAGACACCGGGGAGCTGTTTTTT.

The chain combines TRBV7-9 with TRBJ2-7; D uncertain. The V gene's germline CDR1 is SEHNR and CDR2 FQNEAQ (reference sequence). This CDR3 region has 15 residues. The V end was cut by 1 base, the J end by 1 base, with 11 bases between. CDR3 coding DNA: TGTGCCAGCAGCTTAGTTGGGCGTATATCCTACGAGCAGTACTTC. This sequence encodes CASSLVGRISYEQYF.

In nucleotides, the CDR3 is TGCGCCAGCAGCCCAGGGACTAGCGGGAGCACAGATACGCAGTATTTT. Amino acids: CASSPGTSGSTDTQYF. The V and J genes are TRBV4-1 and TRBJ2-3; 12 bases match TRBD2. CDR1 is MGHRA, CDR2 YSYEKL, per germline. The V gene end was trimmed by 4 bases and the J gene end by 0 bases; junction bases not matched to a gene: 2. The CDR3 totals 16 residues.

This clone came up a few times. The chain uses TRBV28 and TRBJ2-7; D not certain. V was clipped by 5 bases and J by 0 bases, with 5 bases between them. The germline V gene has CDR1 MDHEN and CDR2 SYDVKM. This CDR3 has 12 amino acids. The CDR3 DNA reads TGTGCCAGCAGTCCCATCTCCTACGAGCAGTACTTC. As protein: CASSPISYEQYF.

The V call is TRBV5-8, the J call TRBJ1-6; 11 bases are a match to TRBD1. The V gene's germline CDR1 is SGHTS and CDR2 YDEGEE. The CDR3 runs to 15 residues. Trimming cost V 5 bases and J 9 bases; bases outside gene matches: 7. DNA of the CDR3: TGTGCCAGCAGACGCAGGGACAGGGGGGCTTCACCCCTCCACTTT. It encodes CASRRRDRGASPLHF.

The CDR3 loop is CASSLGARGRFYEQYF. The CDR3 nucleotides read TGCGCCAGCAGCTTGGGGGCAAGGGGGCGATTCTACGAGCAGTACTTC. The chain couples TRBV5-1 to TRBJ2-7, with 7 nucleotides matching TRBD1. The CDR3 is 16 residues long. With V trimmed by 0 bases and J by 3 bases, 9 bases remained unmatched. Germline V gene lookup returns CDR1 SGHRS and CDR2 YFSETQ.

The chain has TRBV28 and TRBJ1-5; D is undetermined. Per germline, CDR1 MDHEN and CDR2 SYDVKM. Trimming shortened V by 3 bases and J by 4 bases, and 7 bases separated the two germline ends. The CDR3 length is 13 residues. CDR3 loop: CASSLSVNQPQHF. CDR3 in DNA: TGTGCCAGCAGTTTGTCCGTTAATCAGCCCCAGCATTTT.

V is TRBV4-2 and J is TRBJ2-1, with 14 bases aligning to TRBD2. The V gene's germline CDR1 is LGHNA and CDR2 YNFKEQ. The CDR3 extends over 19 amino acids. V lost 3 bases to trimming and J lost 1 base; unmatched junction nucleotides: 8. CDR3 region: CASSQGLAGDQGSYNEQFF. CDR3 in DNA: TGTGCCAGCAGCCAGGGACTAGCGGGAGATCAGGGTTCCTACAATGAGCAGTTCTTC.

This clone was observed a few times. The chain employs TRBV2 and TRBJ2-3; 10 bases match TRBD2. The CDR3 extends over 17 amino acids. Trimming at V came to 8 bases and at J to 1 base, leaving 12 bases not matched to a gene. Per germline, CDR1 SNHLY and CDR2 FYNNEI. CDR3 DNA sequence: TGTGCCAGCGATTTTCCTAGCGGGGGCGTTCGCACAGATACGCAGTATTTT. This codes for CASDFPSGGVRTDTQYF.

V is TRBV5-6 and J is TRBJ2-7, with a possible D match to TRBD2 (5 bases). V was trimmed by 5 bases and J by 2 bases, leaving 14 bases between them. CDR1 and CDR2 from the germline V gene are SGHDT and YYEEEE. The CDR3 extends over 14 amino acids. The chain's CDR3 is CASSFTGKTYEQYF. In DNA, the CDR3 is TGTGCCAGCAGTTTTACCGGGAAAACCTACGAGCAGTACTTC.

The rearrangement joins TRBV25-1 to TRBJ1-5; 7 bases line up with TRBD1. CDR3 length: 13 amino acids. The V gene's germline CDR1 is MGHDK and CDR2 SYGVNS. The trim removed 11 bases at V and 4 bases at J, leaving 8 bases unmatched. In DNA form, the CDR3 reads TGTGCCGGCGACAGGGTGGTGAATCAGCCCCAGCATTTT. As protein: CAGDRVVNQPQHF.

Points on this clone: A read error may account for a junction end that differs from germline. The rearrangement uses TRBV7-9 and TRBJ2-7, with D possibly matching TRBD1 (6 bases). The CDR3 is 15 residues long. The germline V gene encodes CDR1 SEHNR and CDR2 FQNEAQ (reference sequence). The CDR3 spells CSSSLITGKFYEQYF. The DNA of the CDR3 is TGTTCCAGCAGCTTAATTACAGGGAAGTTCTACGAGCAGTACTTC.

J is TRBJ1-2 and V is TRBV19; 8 bases fit TRBD1. Germline CDR1 and CDR2: LNHDA and SQIVND (reference sequence). Unmatched junction bases numbered 8, after V lost 3 bases and J lost 5 bases. The CDR3 runs 15 residues. The CDR3 DNA reads TGTGCCAGTAGTATTGAGACAGGGGAAGAGTATGGCTACACCTTC. This translates into CASSIETGEEYGYTF.

As concerns this clone: Other DNA sequences in the sample encode the same CDR3. The rearrangement links TRBV27 to TRBJ2-1; D may be TRBD2 (6 bases). Germline-derived CDR1 and CDR2 are MNHEY and SMNVEV (reference sequence). This CDR3 is 13 amino acids long. V lost 4 bases to trimming and J lost 9 bases, with 13 bases between them. CDR3 DNA sequence: TGTGCCAGCAGTTCGGGGGTTCTAGGTGAGCAGTTCTTC. Amino acid sequence: CASSSGVLGEQFF.

The rearrangement links TRBV11-2 to TRBJ2-1; maybe TRBD2 (5 bases). The CDR3 length is 15 residues. V was shortened by 5 bases and J by 4 bases, with 15 bases between the two germline ends. The germline gives CDR1 SGHAT, CDR2 FQNNGV. The CDR3 bases are TGTGCCAGCAGCACTAGGCGGGCGGCATACAATGAGCAGTTCTTC. This encodes CASSTRRAAYNEQFF.

Turning to this clone: An end of the junction does not agree with germline; a read error may underlie this. Distinct nucleotide sequences in the sample also encode this CDR3. The chain employs TRBV11-2 and TRBJ2-2; 8 positions agree with TRBD2. The CDR3 has 16 residues. Germline V gene lookup returns CDR1 SGHAT and CDR2 FQNNGV. The CDR3 DNA reads TGCGCCAGCAGCCCGGGACTAGGAGCGAACACCGGGGAGCTGTTTTTT. Amino acid sequence: CASSPGLGANTGELFF.

This sequence joins TRBV7-9 and TRBJ2-3, with D possibly TRBD1 on 7 matching bases. V lost 3 bases and J lost 3, with 16 bases in between. This CDR3 is 16 amino acids long. In germline, CDR1 is SEHNR, CDR2 FQNEAQ (reference sequence). CDR3 in amino acids: CASSFLSGGRTDTQYF. CDR3 coding DNA: TGTGCCAGCAGCTTCCTCTCAGGGGGGCGGACAGATACGCAGTATTTT.

V gene TRBV2 combines with J gene TRBJ1-4; perhaps TRBD1 as D (5 bases). CDR3 size: 15 residues. The germline V gene has CDR1 SNHLY and CDR2 FYNNEI. The V end lost 4 bases, the J end lost 8 bases, and 17 bases lay between the germline ends. The CDR3 region is CASSASGGVSEKLFF. The CDR3 nucleotides are TGTGCCAGCAGTGCCTCGGGAGGGGTTTCGGAAAAACTGTTTTTT.

V gene TRBV4-2 combines with J gene TRBJ2-7, with D possibly matching TRBD2 (6 bases). Between the trimmed V and J ends, which lost 5 bases and 0 bases, there was a span of 14 bases. Germline V CDR1 and CDR2: LGHNA, YNFKEQ. The CDR3 is 15 amino acids. The CDR3 spells CASSYSSESSYEQYF. In DNA form, the CDR3 reads TGTGCCAGCAGCTACTCTAGCGAGAGCTCCTACGAGCAGTACTTC.

J is TRBJ1-2 and V is TRBV5-1; TRBD1 matches 10 bases. Trimming at V came to 4 bases and at J to 4 bases, leaving 4 bases not matched to a gene. In germline, CDR1 is SGHRS, CDR2 YFSETQ. The CDR3 totals 14 residues. As DNA, the CDR3 is TGCGCCAGCAGCGTCCGGGACAGGGGCTATGGCTACACCTTC. This encodes CASSVRDRGYGYTF. Supplemented by reference TRBV5-1 and TRBJ1-2, the full variable domain reads KAGVTQTPRYLIKTRGQQVTLSCSPISGHRSVSWYQQTPGQGLQFLFEYFSETQRNKGNFPGRFSGRQFSNSRSEMNVSTLELGDSALYLCASSVRDRGYGYTFGSGTRLTVV.

This clone appeared a single time. The rearrangement links TRBV2 to TRBJ2-7; D is possibly TRBD2 (5 bases). Deletions cut 6 bases from V and 6 bases from J, with 18 bases between. The CDR3 length is 14 residues. CDR1 is SNHLY and CDR2 is FYNNEI in the germline V gene. CDR3 coding DNA: TGTGCCAGCAGGGGAGATACGGGAAGGAGCGAGCAGTACTTC. It codes for CASRGDTGRSEQYF.

The J gene is TRBJ2-7, the V gene TRBV5-1; the match to TRBD1 covers 7 bases. The germline CDR1 and CDR2 sequences are SGHRS and YFSETQ. V shed 3 bases, J shed 0 bases, and the junction held 6 bases outside the gene matches. CDR3 length: 15 residues. The CDR3 spells CASSSRQGISYEQYF. The CDR3 nucleotides are TGCGCCAGCAGCTCCCGACAGGGAATCTCCTACGAGCAGTACTTC.